This T cell receptor beta chain was found in a study of cytomegalovirus exposure and HLA in healthy donors. Study-level points and caveats: Other equally common chains were less clonally expanded than HLA-associated TCR beta chains, a later analysis showed.

This clone was seen only a few times. Its antigen is not identified. Trimming took 0 bases from V and 2 from J; bases not matched to a gene: 2. CDR1 SGHRS and CDR2 YFSETQ come from the germline V gene. The CDR3 loop spans 16 amino acids. 13 Jbeta primers and 60 Vbeta primers were used for the PCR. Per the study methods: It was a later analysis that counted 75 million to 90 million unique TCR beta chains, of which roughly 10 million were shared. Generated by immunoSEQ multiplex PCR, the TCRdb table keeps only in-frame clones and is missing some. V, J and clone size reflect that table, while D and trimming were determined from the DNA. The sample lists about 94,000 clones, 7.6% seen once, with 2% to 2.5% in the top ten.

The clonotype originates from a man in his forties or fifties in good health and CMV-seronegative. V gene TRBV5-1 combines with J gene TRBJ2-2; the match to TRBD2 covers 9 bases. Sequences were obtained from PBMCs. The CDR3 region is CASSLGLAANTGELFF. CDR3 bases: TGCGCCAGCAGCTTGGGACTAGCGGCCAACACCGGGGAGCTGTTTTTT.